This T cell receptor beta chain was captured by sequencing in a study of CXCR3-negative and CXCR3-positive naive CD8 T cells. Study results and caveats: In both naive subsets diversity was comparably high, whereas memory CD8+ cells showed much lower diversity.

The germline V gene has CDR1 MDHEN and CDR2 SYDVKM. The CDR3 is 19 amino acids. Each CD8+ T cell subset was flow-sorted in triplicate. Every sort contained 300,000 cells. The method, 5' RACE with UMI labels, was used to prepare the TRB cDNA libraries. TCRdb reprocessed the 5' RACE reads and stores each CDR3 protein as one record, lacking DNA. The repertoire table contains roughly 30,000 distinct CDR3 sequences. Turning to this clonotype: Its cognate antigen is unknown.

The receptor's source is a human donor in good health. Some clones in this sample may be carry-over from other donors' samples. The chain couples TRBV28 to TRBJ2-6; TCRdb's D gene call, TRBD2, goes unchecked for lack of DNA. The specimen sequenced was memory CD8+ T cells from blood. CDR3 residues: CASSYPAAGLGDGANVLTF.